The subject of this entry is one T cell receptor (beta chain). Its cognate antigen is unknown. CD45RO-negative CD8 cells positively selected for CCR7 made up the naive population, which excluded terminally differentiated effector memory CD45RA+ cells. Adults of Caucasian background living in Nashville, Tennessee made up all donors. V lost 7 bases and J lost 1, with 23 bases in between. Germline V lookup: CDR1 MNHEY, CDR2 SMNVEV (reference sequence). The CDR3 sequence is 19 residues long. This entry comes from a study of shared clonotypes between healthy human individuals. Profiled with immunoSEQ multiplex PCR; TCRdb holds only in-frame clones, not every one. Of more than 2 million clones in the sample, roughly 93% are singletons; the top ten hold more than 1.5%. Whole-study results and caveats: Investigators expected sequencing depth to affect clonotype sharing among donors. Blood alone was sampled, and tissue repertoires likely differ.

The V call is TRBV27, the J call TRBJ2-6, with D possibly TRBD2 on 5 matching bases. The origin of this receptor is a man between 18 and 35 years old in good health. Some clones in this sample may be carry-over from other donors' samples. The specimen was naive CD8+ T cells from PBMCs. For the CDR3, the DNA is TGTGCCAGCATCCCTACCTTTGACTACTTTTTATCTGGGGCCAACGTCCTGACTTTC. This gives the protein CASIPTFDYFLSGANVLTF.